Described below is a single TCR beta chain sequence and its context. This CDR3 region has 20 residues. The germline V gene has CDR1 LGHNA and CDR2 YSLEER. Trimming cost V 1 base and J 0 bases; bases outside gene matches: 13. This sample was included in a study of blood T cell repertoires in COVID-19. Study-wide background: Some COVID-19 samples were acute and others convalescent; all came from the United States, Italy and Spain.

The table came from immunoSEQ multiplex PCR; TCRdb's copy has only in-frame clones and leaves some out. In the table there are roughly 500,000 clones, 88% of which are singletons. This receptor was identified in a woman aged 40 to 50 who had recovered from COVID-19. The chain couples TRBV4-3 to TRBJ2-1, with 9 bases matching TRBD1. Sequencing was carried out using PBMCs or T cells enriched from blood (not recorded which). Written as DNA, the CDR3 is TGCGCCAGCAGCCAAGCATTACAGGGGGCGTTTTACAGCTCCTACAATGAGCAGTTCTTC. It is translated as CASSQALQGAFYSSYNEQFF.